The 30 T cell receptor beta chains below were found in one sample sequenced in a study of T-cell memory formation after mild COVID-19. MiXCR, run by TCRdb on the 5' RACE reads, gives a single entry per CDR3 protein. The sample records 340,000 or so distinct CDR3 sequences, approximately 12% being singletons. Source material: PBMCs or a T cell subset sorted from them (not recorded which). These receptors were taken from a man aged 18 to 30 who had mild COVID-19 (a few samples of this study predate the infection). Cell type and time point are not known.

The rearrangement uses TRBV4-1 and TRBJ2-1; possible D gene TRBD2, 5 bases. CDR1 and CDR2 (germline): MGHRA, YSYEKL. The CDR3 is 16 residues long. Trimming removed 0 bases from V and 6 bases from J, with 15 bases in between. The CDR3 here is CASSQDGRVGVNEQFF. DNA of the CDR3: TGCGCCAGCAGCCAAGATGGGCGGGTAGGAGTCAATGAGCAGTTCTTC.

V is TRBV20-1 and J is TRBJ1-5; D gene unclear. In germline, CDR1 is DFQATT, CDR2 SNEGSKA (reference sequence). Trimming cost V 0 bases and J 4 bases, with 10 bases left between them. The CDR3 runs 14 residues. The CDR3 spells CSARDHGRNQPQHF. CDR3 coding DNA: TGCAGTGCTAGAGATCATGGGCGAAATCAGCCCCAGCATTTT.

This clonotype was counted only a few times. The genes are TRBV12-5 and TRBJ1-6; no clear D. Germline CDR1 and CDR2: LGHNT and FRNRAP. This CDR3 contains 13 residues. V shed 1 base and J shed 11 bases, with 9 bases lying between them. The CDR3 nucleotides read TGTGCTAGTGGTTTGGAAGTCGGGGCACCCCTCCACTTT. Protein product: CASGLEVGAPLHF. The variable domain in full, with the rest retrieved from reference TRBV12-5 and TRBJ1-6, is DARVTQTPRHKVTEMGQEVTMRCQPILGHNTVFWYRQTMMQGLELLAYFRNRAPLDDSGMPKDRFSAEMPDATLATLKIQPSEPRDSAVYFCASGLEVGAPLHFGNGTRLTVT.

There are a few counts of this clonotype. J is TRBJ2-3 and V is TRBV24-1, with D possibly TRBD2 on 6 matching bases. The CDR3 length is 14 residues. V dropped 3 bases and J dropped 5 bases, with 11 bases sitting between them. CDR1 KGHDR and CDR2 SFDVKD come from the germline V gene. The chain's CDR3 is CATSDPRRVDTQYF. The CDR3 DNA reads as TGTGCCACCAGTGATCCCCGGAGGGTAGATACGCAGTATTTT.

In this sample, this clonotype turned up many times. The CDR3 is CASRLADSTDTQYF. Here the CDR3 DNA reads TGTGCCAGCAGATTAGCGGATAGCACAGATACGCAGTATTTT. This chain joins TRBV27 and TRBJ2-3; D possibly corresponds to TRBD2 (6 bases). This CDR3 has 14 amino acids. V gave up 6 bases and J gave up 0 bases, with 10 bases separating them. Germline V lookup: CDR1 MNHEY, CDR2 SMNVEV (reference sequence).

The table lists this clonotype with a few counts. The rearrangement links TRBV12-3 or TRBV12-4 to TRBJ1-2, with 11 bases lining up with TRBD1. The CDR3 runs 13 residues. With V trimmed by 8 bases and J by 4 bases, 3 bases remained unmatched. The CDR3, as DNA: TGTGCCAGCTCGGACAGGGGGCTCTATGGCTACACCTTC. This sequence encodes CASSDRGLYGYTF.

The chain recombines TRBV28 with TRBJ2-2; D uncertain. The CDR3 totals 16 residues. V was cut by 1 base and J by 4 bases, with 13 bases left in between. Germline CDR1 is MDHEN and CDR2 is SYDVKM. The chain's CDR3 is CASSLLSGLGTGELFF. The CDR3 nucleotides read TGTGCCAGCAGTTTATTGTCCGGGTTGGGCACCGGGGAGCTGTTTTTT.

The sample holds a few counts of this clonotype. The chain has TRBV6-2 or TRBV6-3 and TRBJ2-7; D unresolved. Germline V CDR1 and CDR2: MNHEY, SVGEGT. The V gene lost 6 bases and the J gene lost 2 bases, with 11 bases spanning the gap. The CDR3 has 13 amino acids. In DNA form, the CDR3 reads TGTGCCAGCAGCCTACGACCGGCCTACGAGCAGTACGTC. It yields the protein CASSLRPAYEQYV.

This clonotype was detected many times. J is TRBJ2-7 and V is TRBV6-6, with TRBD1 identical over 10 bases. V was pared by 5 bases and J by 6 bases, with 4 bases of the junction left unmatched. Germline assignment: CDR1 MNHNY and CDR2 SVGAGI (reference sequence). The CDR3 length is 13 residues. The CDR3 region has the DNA TGTGCCAGCAGTGGAAGGGACAGGGGCGAGCAGTACTTC. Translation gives CASSGRDRGEQYF.

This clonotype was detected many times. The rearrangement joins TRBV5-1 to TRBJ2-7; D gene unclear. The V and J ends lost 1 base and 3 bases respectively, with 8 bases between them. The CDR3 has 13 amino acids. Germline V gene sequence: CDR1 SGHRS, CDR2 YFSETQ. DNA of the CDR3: TGCGCCAGCAGCTTGAACAGATACTACGAGCAGTACTTC. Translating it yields CASSLNRYYEQYF.

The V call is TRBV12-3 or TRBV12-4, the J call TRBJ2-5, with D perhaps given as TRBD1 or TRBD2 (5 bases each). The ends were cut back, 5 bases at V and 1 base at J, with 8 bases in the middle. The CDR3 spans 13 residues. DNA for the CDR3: TGTGCCAGCAGTAAGAGGGGCCAAGAGACCCAGTACTTC. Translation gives CASSKRGQETQYF.

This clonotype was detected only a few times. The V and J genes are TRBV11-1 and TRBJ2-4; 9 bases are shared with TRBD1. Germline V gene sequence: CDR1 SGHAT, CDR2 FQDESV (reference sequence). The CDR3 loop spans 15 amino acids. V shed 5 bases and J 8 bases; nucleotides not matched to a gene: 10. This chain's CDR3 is CASSPRDRVADIQYF. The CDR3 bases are TGTGCCAGCAGCCCCCGGGACAGGGTGGCGGACATTCAGTACTTC.

CDR3 DNA sequence: TGCGCCAGCAGCTTGGGATGGGGTCGGAACACTGAAGCTTTCTTT. Translating gives CASSLGWGRNTEAFF. The rearrangement uses TRBV5-1 and TRBJ1-1; D gene unclear. The CDR3 contains 15 residues. CDR1 SGHRS and CDR2 YFSETQ come from the germline V gene. Trimming stripped 0 bases from V and 1 base from J, with 10 bases between. The full variable domain, its missing parts supplied by reference TRBV5-1 and TRBJ1-1, is KAGVTQTPRYLIKTRGQQVTLSCSPISGHRSVSWYQQTPGQGLQFLFEYFSETQRNKGNFPGRFSGRQFSNSRSEMNVSTLELGDSALYLCASSLGWGRNTEAFFGQGTRLTVV.

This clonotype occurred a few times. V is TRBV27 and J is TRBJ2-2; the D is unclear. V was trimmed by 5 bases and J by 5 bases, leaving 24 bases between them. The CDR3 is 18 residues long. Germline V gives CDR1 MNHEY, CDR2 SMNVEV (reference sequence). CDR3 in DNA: TGTGCCAGCAGTCCGTCCTCGGCCTACACCTGGGGAACCGGGGAGCTGTTTTTT. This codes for CASSPSSAYTWGTGELFF.

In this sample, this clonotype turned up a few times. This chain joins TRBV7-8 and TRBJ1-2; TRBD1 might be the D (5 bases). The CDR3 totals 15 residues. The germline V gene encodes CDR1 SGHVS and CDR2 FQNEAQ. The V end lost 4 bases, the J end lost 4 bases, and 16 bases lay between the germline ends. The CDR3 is CASSSGRVVSYGYTF. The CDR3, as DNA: TGTGCCAGCAGCTCAGGGAGGGTGGTGAGCTATGGCTACACCTTC.

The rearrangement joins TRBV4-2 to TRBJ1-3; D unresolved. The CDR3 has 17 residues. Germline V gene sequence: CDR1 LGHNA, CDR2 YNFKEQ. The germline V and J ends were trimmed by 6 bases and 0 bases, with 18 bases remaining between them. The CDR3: CASSPTPDGSSGNTIYF. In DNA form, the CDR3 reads TGTGCCAGCAGTCCGACTCCCGACGGGAGCTCTGGAAACACCATATATTTT.

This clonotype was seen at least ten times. This chain's CDR3 is CATSKRGGTDTQYF. The CDR3 coding sequence is TGTGCCACTTCCAAGCGGGGGGGAACAGATACGCAGTATTTT. The genes are TRBV6-4 and TRBJ2-3, with 10 positions matching TRBD2. Germline CDR1 is MRHNA and CDR2 is SNTAGT. The ends lost 10 bases at V and 3 bases at J; junction bases unmatched: 7. The CDR3 length is 14 residues.

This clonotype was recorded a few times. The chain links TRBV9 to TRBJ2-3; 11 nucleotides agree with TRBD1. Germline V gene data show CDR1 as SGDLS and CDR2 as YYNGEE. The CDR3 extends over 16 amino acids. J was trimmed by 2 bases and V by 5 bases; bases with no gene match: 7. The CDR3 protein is CASRPPGQGDTDTQYF. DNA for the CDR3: TGTGCCAGCAGACCTCCGGGACAGGGGGACACAGATACGCAGTATTTT.

The CDR3: CAISNTGKEQYV. The DNA of the CDR3 is TGTGCCATCAGTAATACGGGGAAGGAGCAGTACGTC. The rearrangement joins TRBV10-3 to TRBJ2-7; D perhaps matches TRBD2 (5 bases). CDR1 and CDR2 from the germline V gene are ENHRY and SYGVKD. The V and J ends lost 5 bases and 7 bases respectively, with 12 bases between them. CDR3 length: 12 residues.

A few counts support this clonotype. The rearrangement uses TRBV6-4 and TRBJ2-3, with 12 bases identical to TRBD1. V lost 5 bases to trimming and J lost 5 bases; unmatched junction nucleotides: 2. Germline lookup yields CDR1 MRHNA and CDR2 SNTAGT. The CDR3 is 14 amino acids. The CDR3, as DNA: TGTGCCAGCAGTCGGGACAGGGGGCTAGATACGCAGTATTTT. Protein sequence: CASSRDRGLDTQYF.

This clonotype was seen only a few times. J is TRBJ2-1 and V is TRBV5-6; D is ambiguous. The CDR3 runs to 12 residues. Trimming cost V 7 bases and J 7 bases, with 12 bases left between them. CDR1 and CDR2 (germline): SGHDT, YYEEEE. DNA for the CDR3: TGTGCCAGCCTGGGTCCTAGAAATGAGCAGTTCTTC. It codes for CASLGPRNEQFF.

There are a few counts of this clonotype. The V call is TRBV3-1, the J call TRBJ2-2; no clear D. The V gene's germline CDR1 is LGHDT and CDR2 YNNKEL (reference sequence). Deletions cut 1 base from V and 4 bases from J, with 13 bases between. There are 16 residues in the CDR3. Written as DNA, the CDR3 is TGTGCCAGCAGCCAAGCAGGCGTTTTGATCACCGGGGAGCTGTTTTTT. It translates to CASSQAGVLITGELFF.

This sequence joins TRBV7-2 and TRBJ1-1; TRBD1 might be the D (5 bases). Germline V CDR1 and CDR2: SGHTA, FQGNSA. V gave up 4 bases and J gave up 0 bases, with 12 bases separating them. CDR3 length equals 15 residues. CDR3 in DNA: TGTGCCAGCAGCTCCGGAGGGGTCATGAACACTGAAGCTTTCTTT. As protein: CASSSGGVMNTEAFF.

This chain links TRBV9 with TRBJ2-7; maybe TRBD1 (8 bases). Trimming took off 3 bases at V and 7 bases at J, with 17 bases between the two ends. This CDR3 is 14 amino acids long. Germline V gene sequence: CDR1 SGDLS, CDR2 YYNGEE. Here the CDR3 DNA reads TGTGCCAGCAGCGCCGACAGGGGAGCGGGGGAGCAGTACTTC. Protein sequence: CASSADRGAGEQYF.

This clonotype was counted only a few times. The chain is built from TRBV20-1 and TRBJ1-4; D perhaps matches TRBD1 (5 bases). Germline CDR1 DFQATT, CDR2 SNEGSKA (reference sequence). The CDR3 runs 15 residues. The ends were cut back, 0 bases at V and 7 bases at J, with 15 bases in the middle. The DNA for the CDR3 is TGCAGTGCTAGAGATATCGGGCAGGGACTTGAAAAACTGTTTTTT. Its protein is CSARDIGQGLEKLFF.

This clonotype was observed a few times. CDR3 coding DNA: TGTGCCAGCAGCTTAACAGGAGCCCTTGATAACTATGGCTACACCTTC. Protein product: CASSLTGALDNYGYTF. The chain has TRBV7-3 and TRBJ1-2, with D unclear. The CDR3 is 16 residues long. Germline loops: CDR1 SGHTA, CDR2 FQGTGA. Deletions cut 0 bases from V and 1 base from J, with 12 bases between.

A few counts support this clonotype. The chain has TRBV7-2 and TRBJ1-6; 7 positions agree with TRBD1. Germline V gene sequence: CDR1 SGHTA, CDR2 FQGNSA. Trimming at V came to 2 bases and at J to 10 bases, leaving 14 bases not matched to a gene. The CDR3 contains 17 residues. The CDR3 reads CASSLRGGRQGSSPLHF. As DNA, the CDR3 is TGTGCCAGCAGCTTAAGGGGGGGGCGACAGGGATCGTCACCCCTCCACTTT. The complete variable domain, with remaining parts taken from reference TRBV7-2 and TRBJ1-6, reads GAGVSQSPSNKVTEKGKDVELRCDPISGHTALYWYRQSLGQGLEFLIYFQGNSAPDKSGLPSDRFSAERTGGSVSTLTIQRTQQEDSAVYLCASSLRGGRQGSSPLHFGNGTRLTVT.

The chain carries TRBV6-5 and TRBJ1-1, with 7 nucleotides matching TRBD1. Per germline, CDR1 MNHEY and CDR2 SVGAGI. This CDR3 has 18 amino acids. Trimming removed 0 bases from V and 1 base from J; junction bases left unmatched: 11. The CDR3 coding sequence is TGTGCCAGCAGTTACTCGATCCCCAAGACAGGGCCGAACACTGAAGCTTTCTTT. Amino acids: CASSYSIPKTGPNTEAFF.

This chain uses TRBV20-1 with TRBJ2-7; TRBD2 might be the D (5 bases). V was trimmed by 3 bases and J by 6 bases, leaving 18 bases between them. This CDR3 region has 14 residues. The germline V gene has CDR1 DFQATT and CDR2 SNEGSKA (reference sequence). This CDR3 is CSARGLAFPFEQYV. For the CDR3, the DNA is TGCAGTGCTAGGGGTCTAGCCTTCCCCTTCGAGCAGTACGTC.

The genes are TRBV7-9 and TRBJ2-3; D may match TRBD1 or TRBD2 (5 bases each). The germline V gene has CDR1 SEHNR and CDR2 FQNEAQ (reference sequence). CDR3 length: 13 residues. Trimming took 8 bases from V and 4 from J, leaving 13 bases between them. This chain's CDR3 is CASGPRGADTQYF. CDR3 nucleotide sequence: TGTGCCAGCGGCCCGAGGGGCGCAGATACGCAGTATTTT.